This TCR beta chain was profiled in a study of cytomegalovirus exposure and HLA in healthy donors. Notes on the study in general: The authors confirmed in vitro that three CMV-associated chains were specific for CMV antigens.

Remarks on this clone: The antigen is unknown.

Germline V CDR1 and CDR2: SGHTA, FQGNSA. The CDR3 length is 16 residues. Between the trimmed V and J ends, which lost 0 bases and 9 bases, there was a span of 18 bases. The PCR used 60 Vbeta and 13 Jbeta primers. TCRdb's table, derived via immunoSEQ multiplex PCR, lists solely in-frame clones and lacks some. There are 150,000 to 200,000 clones in the sample; around 74% occur only once, and roughly 2.8% lies in the top ten. At collection, donors were nominally healthy, but unrecorded immune exposures were probable. The V gene is TRBV7-2, the J gene TRBJ2-1, with D maybe TRBD2 (6 bases). The source material was PBMCs. This clonotype was sampled from a male donor in good health and CMV-seronegative. The CDR3 coding sequence is TGTGCCAGCAGCTTAGCTCGGGCGGGGTCGAGGGTTGAGCAGTTCTTC. Translating it yields CASSLARAGSRVEQFF.